This T cell receptor (beta chain) was documented in a study of cytomegalovirus exposure and HLA in healthy donors. Points from the study as a whole: Excluded: some indistinguishable V segments such as TRBV6-2 and TRBV6-3. Versus the roughly 670-donor mean, an Asian-associated ancestry cluster reportedly showed fewer N-insertions in a later analysis.

To note about this clone: The antigen is unknown.

PCR used 60 Vbeta primers and 13 Jbeta primers. Method: immunoSEQ multiplex PCR; TCRdb's copy keeps in-frame clones and lacks some. The data contain about 160,000 clones, roughly 80% of them singletons. Trimming left V 4 bases short and J 5 bases short, with 21 bases between. CDR1 is SGHRS, CDR2 YFSETQ, per germline. This CDR3 spans 16 amino acids. Specimen: PBMCs. The clonotype originates from a man aged 45-65 years in good health and CMV-seropositive. The genes are TRBV5-1 and TRBJ1-1; weak D call: TRBD1 (5 bases). CDR3 region: CASSRDRGFGGTEAFF. CDR3 sequence (DNA): TGCGCCAGCAGCAGGGACCGCGGATTCGGGGGGACTGAAGCTTTCTTT.